This T cell receptor beta chain was sequenced for a study of shared clonotypes between healthy human individuals. The assay was immunoSEQ multiplex PCR, and TCRdb's table has in-frame clones only and misses some. The repertoire includes around 2.5 million clones, roughly 93% of them detected once, and 0.36% sits in the top ten. Those who donated were healthy HIV-negative adults, with no recent acute infections or vaccinations reported. With V trimmed by 1 base and J by 5 bases, 9 bases remained unmatched. The CDR3 runs 16 residues. Germline V gene data show CDR1 as SGHVS and CDR2 as FQNEAQ. The sequencing sample was made of naive CD4+ T cells from PBMCs. Subset defined: CD45RA+ positively selected. The clonotype was recovered from a man in his late teens or twenties in good health. Some clones in this sample may be carry-over from other donors' samples. This chain uses TRBV7-8 with TRBJ2-5, with 8 bases aligning to TRBD1. The CDR3 loop is CASSLDSGGDWETQYF. In DNA, the CDR3 is TGTGCCAGCAGCTTAGATTCAGGGGGCGATTGGGAGACCCAGTACTTC.